Each of the 7 T cell receptor beta chains below was sequenced from the same sample in a study of PD-1 blockade in classical Hodgkin lymphoma. The time point denotes: cycle 4 day 1 (C4D1), after about 6 weeks of nivolumab. Relapse was seen in all patients after autologous stem cell transplantation, and brentuximab vedotin exposure was variable. This table comes from immunoSEQ multiplex PCR, and its TCRdb copy is limited to in-frame clones, with some not included. The table includes tens of thousands of clones, roughly 80% detected once. Specimen: peripheral blood mononuclear cells (PBMCs), collected before the fourth cycle of nivolumab. These receptors all stem from a human donor with classical Hodgkin lymphoma.

The V gene is TRBV28, the J gene TRBJ1-5, with 9 bases matching TRBD1. The CDR3 spans 14 residues. Germline CDR1 reads MDHEN; CDR2 reads SYDVKM. The trim removed 6 bases at V and 8 bases at J, leaving 8 bases unmatched. CDR3 bases: TGTGCCAGCAGCAAAGGACAGGGGCTTGAGCCCCAGCATTTT. This sequence encodes CASSKGQGLEPQHF.

V gene TRBV9 combines with J gene TRBJ1-3, with D possibly being TRBD1 (5 bases). V shed 2 bases and J shed 1 base, with 10 bases lying between them. Germline CDR1 is SGDLS and CDR2 is YYNGEE. The CDR3 covers 15 residues. Written as DNA, the CDR3 is TGTGCCAGCAGCGTGGGGCAGCTTTCTGGAAACACCATATATTTT. The encoded protein is CASSVGQLSGNTIYF.

The chain recombines TRBV29-1 with TRBJ2-7; 8 bases map to TRBD2. The CDR3 runs to 16 residues. Germline V gene lookup returns CDR1 SQVTM and CDR2 ANQGSEA. Trimming at V came to 6 bases and at J to 1 base, leaving 14 bases not matched to a gene. DNA of the CDR3: TGCAGCGTAATTCATGGTCAAGCGGGGGAATCCTACGAGCAGTACTTC. It codes for CSVIHGQAGESYEQYF.

This clone was detected only a few times. The rearrangement links TRBV9 to TRBJ1-6; D might be TRBD1 (5 bases). Germline loops: CDR1 SGDLS, CDR2 YYNGEE. V dropped 3 bases and J dropped 3 bases, with 10 bases sitting between them. The CDR3 totals 15 residues. The CDR3 loop is CASSERGNYNSPLHF. CDR3 coding DNA: TGTGCCAGCAGCGAGAGGGGAAACTATAATTCACCCCTCCACTTT.

The rearrangement joins TRBV7-6 to TRBJ2-2; D might be TRBD2 (6 bases). The CDR3 has 16 amino acids. In germline, CDR1 is SGHVS, CDR2 FNYEAQ. Trimming cost V 1 base and J 0 bases, with 9 bases left between them. The CDR3 here is CASSLVGGTNTGELFF. The CDR3 DNA follows: TGTGCCAGCAGCTTAGTAGGAGGGACGAACACCGGGGAGCTGTTTTTT.

This chain connects TRBV20-1 to TRBJ1-4, with D hard to call. Trimming removed 0 bases at V and 7 bases at J, with 3 bases between. Germline V lookup: CDR1 DFQATT, CDR2 SNEGSKA (reference sequence). The length of the CDR3 is 11 residues. CDR3 sequence reads: CSAREVEKLFF. CDR3 nucleotide sequence: TGCAGTGCTAGAGAGGTTGAAAAACTGTTTTTT.

The rearrangement links TRBV7-9 to TRBJ2-3; D uncertain. CDR3 size: 15 residues. Germline V lookup: CDR1 SEHNR, CDR2 FQNEAQ (reference sequence). Deletions cut 4 bases from V and 0 bases from J, with 11 bases between. CDR3 coding DNA: TGTGCCAGCAGCTCCGGGCCTTCAAGCACAGATACGCAGTATTTT. It translates to CASSSGPSSTDTQYF.